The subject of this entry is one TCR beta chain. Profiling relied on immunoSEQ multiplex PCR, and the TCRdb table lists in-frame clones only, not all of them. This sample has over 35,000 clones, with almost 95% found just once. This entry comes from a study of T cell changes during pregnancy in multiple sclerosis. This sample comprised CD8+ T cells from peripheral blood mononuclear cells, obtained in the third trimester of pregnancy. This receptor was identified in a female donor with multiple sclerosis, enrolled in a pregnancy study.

The CDR3 coding sequence is TGTGCCAGCAGTCCTACTATCGAGAACATTCAGTACTTC. It is translated as CASSPTIENIQYF. The gene calls are TRBV28 and TRBJ2-4; D is unclear. The CDR3 sequence is 13 residues long. Trimming stripped 5 bases from V and 7 bases from J, with 12 bases between. Germline CDR1 reads MDHEN; CDR2 reads SYDVKM.